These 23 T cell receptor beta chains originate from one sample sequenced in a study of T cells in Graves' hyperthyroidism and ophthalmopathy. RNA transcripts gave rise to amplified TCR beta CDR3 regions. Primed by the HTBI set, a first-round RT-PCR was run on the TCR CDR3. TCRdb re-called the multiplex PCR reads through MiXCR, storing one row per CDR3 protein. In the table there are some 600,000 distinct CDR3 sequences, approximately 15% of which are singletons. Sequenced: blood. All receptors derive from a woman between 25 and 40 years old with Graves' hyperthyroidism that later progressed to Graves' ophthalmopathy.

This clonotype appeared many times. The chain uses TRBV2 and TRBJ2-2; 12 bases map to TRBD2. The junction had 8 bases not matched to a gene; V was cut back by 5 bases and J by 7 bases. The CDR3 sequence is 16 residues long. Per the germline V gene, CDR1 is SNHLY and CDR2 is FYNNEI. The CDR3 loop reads CASSPSGRAERGELFF. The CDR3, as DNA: TGTGCCAGCAGTCCTAGCGGGAGGGCCGAACGCGGGGAGCTGTTTTTT.

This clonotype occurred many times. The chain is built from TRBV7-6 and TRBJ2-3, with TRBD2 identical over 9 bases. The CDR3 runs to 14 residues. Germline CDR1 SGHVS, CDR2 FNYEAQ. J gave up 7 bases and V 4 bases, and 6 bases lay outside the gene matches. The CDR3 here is CASSSGSGRNTQYF. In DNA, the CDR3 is TGTGCCAGCAGCTCGGGTAGCGGGAGAAATACGCAGTATTTT.

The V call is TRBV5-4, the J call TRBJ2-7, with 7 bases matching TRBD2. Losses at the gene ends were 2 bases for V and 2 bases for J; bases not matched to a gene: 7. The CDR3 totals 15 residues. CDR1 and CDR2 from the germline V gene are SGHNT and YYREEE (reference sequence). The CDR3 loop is CASSLEWAGAYEQYF. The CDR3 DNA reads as TGTGCCAGCAGCTTAGAGTGGGCGGGAGCCTACGAGCAGTACTTC.

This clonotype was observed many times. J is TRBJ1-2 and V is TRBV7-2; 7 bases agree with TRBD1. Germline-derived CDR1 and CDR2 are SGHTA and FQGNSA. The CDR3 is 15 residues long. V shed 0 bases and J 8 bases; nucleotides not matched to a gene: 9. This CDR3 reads CASSLAQETGRGYTF. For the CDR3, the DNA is TGTGCCAGCAGCTTAGCACAAGAGACAGGGAGAGGCTACACCTTC.

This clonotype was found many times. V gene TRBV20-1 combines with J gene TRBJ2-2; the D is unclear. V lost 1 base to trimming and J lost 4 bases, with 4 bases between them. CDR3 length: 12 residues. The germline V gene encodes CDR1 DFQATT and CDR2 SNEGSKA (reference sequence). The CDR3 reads CSARVGTGELFF. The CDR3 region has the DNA TGCAGTGCTAGAGTTGGCACCGGGGAGCTGTTTTTT.

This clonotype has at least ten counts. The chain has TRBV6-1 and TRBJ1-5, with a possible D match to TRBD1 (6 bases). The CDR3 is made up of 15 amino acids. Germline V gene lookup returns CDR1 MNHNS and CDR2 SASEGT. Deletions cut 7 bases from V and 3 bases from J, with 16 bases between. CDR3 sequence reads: CASNIGTPLNQPQHF. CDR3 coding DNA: TGTGCCAGCAATATAGGGACACCCCTCAATCAGCCCCAGCATTTT.

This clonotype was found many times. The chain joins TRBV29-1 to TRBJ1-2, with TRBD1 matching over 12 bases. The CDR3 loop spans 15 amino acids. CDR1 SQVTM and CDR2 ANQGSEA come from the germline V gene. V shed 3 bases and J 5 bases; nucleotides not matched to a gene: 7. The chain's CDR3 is CSVEGDRGLPYGYTF. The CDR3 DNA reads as TGCAGCGTTGAGGGGGACAGGGGGCTACCGTATGGCTACACCTTC. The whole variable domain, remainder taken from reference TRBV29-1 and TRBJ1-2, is SAVISQKPSRDICQRGTSLTIQCQVDSQVTMMFWYRQQPGQSLTLIATANQGSEATYESGFVIDKFPISRPNLTFSTLTVSNMSPEDSSIYLCSVEGDRGLPYGYTFGSGTRLTVV.

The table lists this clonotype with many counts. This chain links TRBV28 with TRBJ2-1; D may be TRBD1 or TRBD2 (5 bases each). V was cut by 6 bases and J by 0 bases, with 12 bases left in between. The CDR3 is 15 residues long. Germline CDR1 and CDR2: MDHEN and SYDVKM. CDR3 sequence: CASRNSGPSYNEQFF. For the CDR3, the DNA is TGTGCCAGCAGGAACTCGGGACCCTCCTACAATGAGCAGTTCTTC.

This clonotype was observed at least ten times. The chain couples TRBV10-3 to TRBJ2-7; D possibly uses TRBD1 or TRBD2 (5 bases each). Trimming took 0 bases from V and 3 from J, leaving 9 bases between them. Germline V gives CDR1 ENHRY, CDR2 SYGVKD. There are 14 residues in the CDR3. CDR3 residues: CAISESRDLYEQYF. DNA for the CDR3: TGTGCCATCAGTGAGTCGAGGGACCTCTACGAGCAGTACTTC.

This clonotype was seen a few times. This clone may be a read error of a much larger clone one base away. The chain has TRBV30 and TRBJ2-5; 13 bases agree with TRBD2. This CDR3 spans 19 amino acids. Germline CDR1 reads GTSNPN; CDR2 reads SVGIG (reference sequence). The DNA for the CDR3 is TGTACCTGGAGTGTAACCCGGACTAGCGGGAGCAGAGGGCAAGAGACCCAGTACTTC. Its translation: CTWSVTRTSGSRGQETQYF.

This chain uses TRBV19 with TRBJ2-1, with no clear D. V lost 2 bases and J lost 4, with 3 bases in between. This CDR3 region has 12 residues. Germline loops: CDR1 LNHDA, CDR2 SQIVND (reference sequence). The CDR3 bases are TGTGCCAGTAGTATACGGTACAATGAGCAGTTCTTC. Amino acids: CASSIRYNEQFF.

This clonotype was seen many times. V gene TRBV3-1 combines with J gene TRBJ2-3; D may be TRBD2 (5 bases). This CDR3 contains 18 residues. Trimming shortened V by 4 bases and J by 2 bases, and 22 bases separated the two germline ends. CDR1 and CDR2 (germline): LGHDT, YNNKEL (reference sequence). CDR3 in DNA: TGTGCCAGCAGCCCCCGAGGAGTGCGCGGGCAGAACACAGATACGCAGTATTTT. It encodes CASSPRGVRGQNTDTQYF.

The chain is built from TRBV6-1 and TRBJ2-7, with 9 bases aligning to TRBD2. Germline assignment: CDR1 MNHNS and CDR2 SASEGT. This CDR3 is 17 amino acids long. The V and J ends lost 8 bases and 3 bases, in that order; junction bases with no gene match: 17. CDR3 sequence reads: CASSPPGLANLGYEQYF. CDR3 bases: TGTGCCAGCTCACCGCCGGGACTAGCAAACCTGGGCTACGAGCAGTACTTC.

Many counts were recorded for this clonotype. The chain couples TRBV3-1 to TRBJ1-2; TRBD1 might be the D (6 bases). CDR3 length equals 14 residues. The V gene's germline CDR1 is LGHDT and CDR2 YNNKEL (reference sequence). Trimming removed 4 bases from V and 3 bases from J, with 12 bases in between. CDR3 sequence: CASSPRTAHYGYTF. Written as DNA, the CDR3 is TGTGCCAGCAGCCCCCGGACAGCCCACTATGGCTACACCTTC.

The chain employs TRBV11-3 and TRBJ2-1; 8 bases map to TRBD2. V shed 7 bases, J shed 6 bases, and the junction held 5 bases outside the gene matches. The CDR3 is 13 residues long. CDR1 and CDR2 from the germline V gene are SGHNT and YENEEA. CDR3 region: CASTKSGSNEQFF. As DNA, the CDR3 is TGTGCCAGCACCAAAAGCGGGAGCAATGAGCAGTTCTTC. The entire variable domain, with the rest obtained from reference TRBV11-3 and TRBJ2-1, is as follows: EAGVVQSPRYKIIEKKQPVAFWCNPISGHNTLYWYLQNLGQGPELLIRYENEEAVDDSQLPKDRFSAERLKGVDSTLKIQPAELGDSAVYLCASTKSGSNEQFFGPGTRLTVL.

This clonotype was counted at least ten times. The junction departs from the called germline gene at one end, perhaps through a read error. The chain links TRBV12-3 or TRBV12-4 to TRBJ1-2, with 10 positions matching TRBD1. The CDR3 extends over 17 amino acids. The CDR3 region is CASSLEGTGDINYGYIF. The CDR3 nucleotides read TGTGCCAGCAGTTTAGAAGGGACAGGGGATATTAACTATGGCTACATCTTC.

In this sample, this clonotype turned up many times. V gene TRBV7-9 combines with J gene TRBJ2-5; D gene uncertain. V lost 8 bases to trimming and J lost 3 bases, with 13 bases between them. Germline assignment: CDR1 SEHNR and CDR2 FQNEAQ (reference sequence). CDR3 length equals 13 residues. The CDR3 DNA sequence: TGTGCCAGCCTTAGAAGTTGGGAAGAGACCCAGTACTTC. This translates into CASLRSWEETQYF. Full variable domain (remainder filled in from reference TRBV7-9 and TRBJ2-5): DTGVSQNPRHKITKRGQNVTFRCDPISEHNRLYWYRQTLGQGPEFLTYFQNEAQLEKSRLLSDRFSAERPKGSFSTLEIQRTEQGDSAMYLCASLRSWEETQYFGPGTRLLVL.

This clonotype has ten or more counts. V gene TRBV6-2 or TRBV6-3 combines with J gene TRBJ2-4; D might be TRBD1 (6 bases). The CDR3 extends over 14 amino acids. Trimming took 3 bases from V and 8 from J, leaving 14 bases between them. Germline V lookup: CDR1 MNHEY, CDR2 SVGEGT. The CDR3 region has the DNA TGTGCCAGCAGTTATTGGGGGCTGATGGACATTCAGTACTTC. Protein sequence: CASSYWGLMDIQYF.

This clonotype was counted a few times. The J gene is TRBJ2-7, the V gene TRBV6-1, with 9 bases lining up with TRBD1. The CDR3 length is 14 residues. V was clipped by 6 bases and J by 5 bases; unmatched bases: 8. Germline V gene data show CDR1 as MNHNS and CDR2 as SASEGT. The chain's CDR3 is CASRTGQGSHEQYF. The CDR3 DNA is TGTGCCAGCAGAACGGGACAGGGTAGTCACGAGCAGTACTTC.

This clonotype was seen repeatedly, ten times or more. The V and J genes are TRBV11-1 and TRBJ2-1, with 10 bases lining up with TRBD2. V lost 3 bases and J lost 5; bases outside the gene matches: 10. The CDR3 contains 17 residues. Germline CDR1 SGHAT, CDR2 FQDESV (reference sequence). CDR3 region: CASSFFPSSGSDNEQFF. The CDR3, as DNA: TGTGCCAGCAGCTTCTTCCCTTCTAGCGGGAGTGACAATGAGCAGTTCTTC. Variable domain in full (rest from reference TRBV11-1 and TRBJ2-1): EAEVAQSPRYKITEKSQAVAFWCDPISGHATLYWYRQILGQGPELLVQFQDESVVDDSQLPKDRFSAERLKGVDSTLKIQPAELGDSAMYLCASSFFPSSGSDNEQFFGPGTRLTVL.

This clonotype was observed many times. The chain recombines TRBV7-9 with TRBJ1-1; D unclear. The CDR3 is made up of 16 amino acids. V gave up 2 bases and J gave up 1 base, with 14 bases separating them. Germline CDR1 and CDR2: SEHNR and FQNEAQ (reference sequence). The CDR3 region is CASSLTLGTQNTEAFF. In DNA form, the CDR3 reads TGTGCCAGCAGCTTAACCCTCGGCACCCAGAACACTGAAGCTTTCTTT.

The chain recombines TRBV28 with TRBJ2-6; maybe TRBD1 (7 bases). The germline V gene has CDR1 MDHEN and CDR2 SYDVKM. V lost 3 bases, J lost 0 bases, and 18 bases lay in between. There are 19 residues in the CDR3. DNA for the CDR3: TGTGCCAGCAGTTTTGGAGGGGGACAGTTCAGCTCTGGGGCCAACGTCCTGACTTTC. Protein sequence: CASSFGGGQFSSGANVLTF.

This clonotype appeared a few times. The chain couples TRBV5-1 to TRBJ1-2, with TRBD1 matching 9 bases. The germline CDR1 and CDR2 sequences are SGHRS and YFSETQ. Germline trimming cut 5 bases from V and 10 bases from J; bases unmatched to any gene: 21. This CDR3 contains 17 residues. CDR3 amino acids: CASSPGTGTSRGVDYTF. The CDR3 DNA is TGCGCCAGCAGTCCTGGGACAGGGACCTCGCGTGGGGTAGACTACACCTTC.